This T cell receptor beta chain was retrieved from a study of T-cell reconstitution after alpha-beta-depleted transplantation in children. Trimming removed 6 bases from V and 0 bases from J, with 8 bases in between. In germline, CDR1 is MNHEY, CDR2 SMNVEV (reference sequence). The CDR3 sequence is 13 residues long. This clonotype appeared many times. Preparation of the TCRbeta library was carried out with unique molecular identifiers. Via MiXCR, TCRdb re-called the PCR reads, giving one row per CDR3 protein. The sample gives roughly 180,000 distinct CDR3 sequences, about 14% of which show up once; approximately 13% is in the top ten.

The sequence was collected from a human donor who donated a stem cell graft to a child with acute lymphoblastic leukemia. The sequenced sample was PBMCs from the stem cell graft donor, obtained from the stem cell graft. The J gene is TRBJ1-2, the V gene TRBV27; D gene unclear. The CDR3 region is CASRAPANYGYTF. The CDR3 DNA is TGTGCCAGCAGGGCCCCAGCTAACTATGGCTACACCTTC.